The entry that follows covers one T cell receptor (beta chain) sequence. Its antigen is not identified. Per the original data handling: Clinicopathological groups differed in CDR3, with these differences serving to build a distant-metastasis classifier for papillary thyroid cancer. TCRdb reassembled clones from the PCR reads with MiXCR. TCRdb, rather than the study authors, made the V and J calls. The sample lists 20,000 or so clones, around a fifth seen once, with around an eighth in the top ten. These data originate in a study of metastatic and nonmetastatic thyroid tumors. Study details: Across peripheral blood and tumor or nodule tissue samples taken from malignant and benign thyroid patients, the repertoires were compared with one another. Study results and caveats: Within blood and tumor, benign nodules reportedly had significantly lower TCR beta diversity than malignant thyroid tumors did.

No patient received treatment before thyroid surgery. The CDR3 sequence is 13 residues long. Germline assignment: CDR1 DFQATT and CDR2 SNEGSKA (reference sequence). V lost 7 bases and J 7 bases, leaving 20 bases between the germline ends. This TCR was sampled from a female donor with papillary thyroid cancer or a benign thyroid nodule (not recorded which). Some clones in this sample may be carry-over from other donors' samples. The genes are TRBV20-1 and TRBJ2-7; D might be TRBD2 (5 bases). The sample comprised tumor tissue. CDR3 region: CSGMGMEAAEQYF. Written as DNA, the CDR3 is TGCAGTGGTATGGGGATGGAAGCGGCGGAGCAGTACTTC.